The 2 T cell receptor beta chains listed next were all sequenced from one sample in a study of human versus mouse CDR3 diversity and MHC coevolution. Sequenced by immunoSEQ multiplex PCR; TCRdb stores in-frame clones only, minus some. The sample has about 81,000 clones, roughly 93% seen once; the top ten hold approximately 1.4%. Sample: naive CD4+ T cells from blood. As for subset: CD45RO-negative CD62L-positive naive CD4 T cells. The source of these receptors is a person aged 30-69 years in good health.

This clone was seen a single time. The rearrangement links TRBV27 to TRBJ1-4; D is unclear. This CDR3 has 13 amino acids. V lost 9 bases and J lost 4, with 12 bases in between. Germline V CDR1 and CDR2: MNHEY, SMNVEV (reference sequence). In DNA form, the CDR3 reads TGTGCCAGTGGTGACACACGTAATGAAAAACTGTTTTTT. Its protein is CASGDTRNEKLFF.

CDR3 bases: TGTGCCACCAGCAGTGCCGGGACAGTCTATTACGAGCAGTACTTC. Translating it yields CATSSAGTVYYEQYF. The chain employs TRBV15 and TRBJ2-7; 7 bases are shared with TRBD1. V shed 3 bases and J 4 bases; nucleotides not matched to a gene: 9. Germline CDR1 and CDR2: LNHNV and YYDKDF (reference sequence). The CDR3 totals 15 residues.